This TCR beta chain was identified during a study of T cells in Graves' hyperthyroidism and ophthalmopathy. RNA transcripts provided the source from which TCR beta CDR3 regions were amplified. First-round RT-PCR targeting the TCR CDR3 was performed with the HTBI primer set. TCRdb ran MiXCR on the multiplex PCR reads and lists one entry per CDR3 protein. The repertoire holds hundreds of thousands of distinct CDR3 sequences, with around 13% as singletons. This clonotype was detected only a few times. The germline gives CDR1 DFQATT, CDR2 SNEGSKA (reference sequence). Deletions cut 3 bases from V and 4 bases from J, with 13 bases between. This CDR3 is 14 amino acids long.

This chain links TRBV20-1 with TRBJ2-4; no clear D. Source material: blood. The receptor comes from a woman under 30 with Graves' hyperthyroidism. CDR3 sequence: CSARDGTQKNIQYF. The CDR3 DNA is TGCAGTGCTAGGGACGGTACACAAAAAAACATTCAGTACTTC.